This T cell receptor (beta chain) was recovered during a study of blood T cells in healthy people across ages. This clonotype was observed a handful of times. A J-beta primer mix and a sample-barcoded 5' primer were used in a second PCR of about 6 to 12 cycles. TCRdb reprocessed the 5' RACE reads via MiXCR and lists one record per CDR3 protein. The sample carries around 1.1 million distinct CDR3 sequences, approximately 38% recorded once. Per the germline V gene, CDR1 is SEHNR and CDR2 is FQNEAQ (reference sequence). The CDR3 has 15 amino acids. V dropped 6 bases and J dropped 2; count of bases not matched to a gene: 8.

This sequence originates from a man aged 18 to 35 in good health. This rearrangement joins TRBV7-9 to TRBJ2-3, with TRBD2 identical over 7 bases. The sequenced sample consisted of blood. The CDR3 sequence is CASRAKLANTDTQYF. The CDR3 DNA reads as TGTGCCAGCAGAGCTAAACTAGCGAACACAGATACGCAGTATTTT.